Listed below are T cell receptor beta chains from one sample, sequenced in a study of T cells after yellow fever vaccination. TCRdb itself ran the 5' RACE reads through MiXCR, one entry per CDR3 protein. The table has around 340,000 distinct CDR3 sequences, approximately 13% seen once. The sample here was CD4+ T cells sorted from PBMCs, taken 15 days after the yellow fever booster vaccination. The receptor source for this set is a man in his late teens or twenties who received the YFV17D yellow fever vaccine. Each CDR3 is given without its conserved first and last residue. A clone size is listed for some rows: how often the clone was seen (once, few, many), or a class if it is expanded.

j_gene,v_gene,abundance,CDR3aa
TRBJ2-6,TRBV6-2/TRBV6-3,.,ASATGTLRDSGANVLT
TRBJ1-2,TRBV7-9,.,ASSPEVGGSGYT
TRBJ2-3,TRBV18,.,ASSSSGWTTDTQY
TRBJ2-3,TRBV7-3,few,ASSLSTSVDTQY
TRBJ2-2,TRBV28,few,ASTGSINTGELF
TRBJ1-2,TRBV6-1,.,ASSPTGELGYT
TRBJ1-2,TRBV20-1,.,SAPGQGMEGYT
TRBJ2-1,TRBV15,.,ATSRGGRATYNEQF
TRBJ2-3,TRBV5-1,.,ASSGAEGTDTQY
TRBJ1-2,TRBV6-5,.,ASTLSGDGYT
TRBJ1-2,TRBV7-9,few,ASSWGGQGPGYT
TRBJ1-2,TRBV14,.,ASSQERGNRGYT
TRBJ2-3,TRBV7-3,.,ASSTGTSGGAETQY
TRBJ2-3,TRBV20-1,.,SAGGFLASTDTQY
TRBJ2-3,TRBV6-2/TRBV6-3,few,ASSPVPGSTDTQY
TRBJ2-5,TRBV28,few,ASLGLGGQTQY
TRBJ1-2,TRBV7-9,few,ASSSEGLWGYT
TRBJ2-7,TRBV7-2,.,ASRADRAFYEQY
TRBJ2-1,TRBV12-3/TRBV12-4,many,ASRSDVAYNEQF
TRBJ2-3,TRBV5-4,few,ASSFLQGTEETDTQY
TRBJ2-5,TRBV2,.,ASSRSSFRETQY
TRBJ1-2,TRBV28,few,ASKRTAVYGYT
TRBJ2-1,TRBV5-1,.,ASSAQGGSYNEQF
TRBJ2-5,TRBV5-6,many,ASSLVSDPQY
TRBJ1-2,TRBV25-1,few,ASSEGLNYGYT
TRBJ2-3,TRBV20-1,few,SARVTGDTQY
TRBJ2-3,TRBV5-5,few,ASSLGLAGAGDTQY
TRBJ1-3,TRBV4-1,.,ASSQGTGTSGNTIY
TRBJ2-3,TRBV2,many,ASKRGTGGADTQY
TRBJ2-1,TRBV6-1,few,ASRGGTGLAARQSSYNEQF
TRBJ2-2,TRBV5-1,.,ASSESGTPSGELF
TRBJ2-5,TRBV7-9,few,ASSSGGDKTQY
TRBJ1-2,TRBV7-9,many,ASSRGPHYGYT
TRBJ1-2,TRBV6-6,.,ASSYSGGGDT
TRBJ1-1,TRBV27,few,ASSWLPNTEAF
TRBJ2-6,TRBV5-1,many,ASSAGSWGNVLT
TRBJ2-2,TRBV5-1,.,ASSLRLATNTGELF
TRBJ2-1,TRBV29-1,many,SVLPRRDSYNEQF
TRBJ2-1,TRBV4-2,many,ASTLTGTVGHEQF
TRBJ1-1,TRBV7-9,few,ASSLLEGQGTTEAF
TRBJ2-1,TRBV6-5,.,ASSNGGGEQF
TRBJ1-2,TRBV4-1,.,ASSQVPGTGGLYGYT
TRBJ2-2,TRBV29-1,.,SVYGVLGGELF
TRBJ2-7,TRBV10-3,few,AISLREINEQY
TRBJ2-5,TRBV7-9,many,ASSFRETQY
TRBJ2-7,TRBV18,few,ASSRDRESYEQY
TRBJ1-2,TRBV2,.,ASAGDEEGYT
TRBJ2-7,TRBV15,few,ATSRGPYEQY